These 3 T cell receptor beta chains share one sample of origin, sequenced in a study of cytotoxic CD8 clonotypes in ibrutinib-treated CLL. TCRdb's copy holds only in-frame clones and misses some; the assay was immunoSEQ multiplex PCR. Of about 130,000 clones detected, 84% appear once; the ten largest clones hold 2.5% to 3.5%. Here the sequenced sample was PBMCs, taken after 24 months of ibrutinib treatment. These receptors came from a human donor with chronic lymphocytic leukemia.

The chain uses TRBV10-3 and TRBJ2-7; D is unresolved. The V end was cut by 0 bases, the J end by 12 bases, with 21 bases between. Per the germline V gene, CDR1 is ENHRY and CDR2 is SYGVKD. CDR3 size: 15 residues. The CDR3 nucleotides read TGTGCCATCAGTGAGTCGGGCCCCTCCTACTTAGGGCTGTACTTC. As protein: CAISESGPSYLGLYF.

This clone was recorded only once. The chain combines TRBV19 with TRBJ1-6; D ambiguous. Germline assignment: CDR1 LNHDA and CDR2 SQIVND (reference sequence). V was clipped by 5 bases and J by 7 bases, with 15 bases between them. This CDR3 has 15 amino acids. CDR3 DNA: TGTGCCAGTAGTTTTAGGGTGGGGTCCAATTCACCCCTCCACTTT. Residues: CASSFRVGSNSPLHF.

V and J are TRBV14 and TRBJ2-7; a possible D gene is TRBD2 (5 bases). From germline, CDR1 is SGHDN and CDR2 FVKESK. The CDR3 runs to 13 residues. V lost 3 bases and J lost 2, with 8 bases in between. CDR3 sequence: CASSQRETYEQYF. As DNA, the CDR3 is TGTGCCAGCAGCCAGAGGGAAACCTACGAGCAGTACTTC.